Listed below are T cell receptor beta chains from one sample, sequenced in a study of OX40 agonist ivuxolimab in advanced cancers. Some clones are missing from TCRdb's copy, which holds only in-frame ones; the method was immunoSEQ multiplex PCR. Of tens of thousands of clones in the sample, around 83% are singletons; the top ten hold about 37%. Sequencing used CD4+ or CD8+ T cells sorted from blood, obtained in a trial of the OX40 agonist ivuxolimab. The receptors derive from an adult with an advanced solid tumor such as melanoma, head and neck, liver or kidney cancer. The CDR3 runs from the conserved cysteine through the conserved F or W. A D gene is named only where the DNA matches it firmly. A row's size may be missing; if present it is once, few, many or a size class.

j_call d_call v_call clone_size cdr3_nt cdr3_aa
TRBJ2-7 - TRBV10-1 - TGCGCCAGCAGTGAAGGTTCCTACGAGCAGTACTTC CASSEGSYEQYF
TRBJ1-6 - TRBV5-1 - TGCGCCAGCAGCTTGGCGGACAGAGACAATTCACCCCTCCACTTT CASSLADRDNSPLHF
TRBJ1-2 - TRBV4-1 once TGCGCCAGCAGCCAAGAACGGGGAATGGGTGGCTACACCTTC CASSQERGMGGYTF
TRBJ2-7 - TRBV5-4 - TGTGCCAGCAGCCACAACAGGGCCGACGAGCAGTACTTC CASSHNRADEQYF
TRBJ1-2 TRBD1 TRBV6-1 - TGTGCCAGCAGTGAACTGGGTAAAGGGGGCGGTTATGGCTACACCTTC CASSELGKGGGYGYTF
TRBJ1-1 - TRBV9 - TGTGCCAGCAGCTTCCGGCCAGGAGGTGAAGCTTTCTTT CASSFRPGGEAFF
TRBJ1-1 TRBD1 TRBV11-1 - TGTGCCAGCAGCTCCGAACAGGGGGGGAACACTGAAGCTTTCTTT CASSSEQGGNTEAFF
TRBJ1-5 - TRBV6-5 - TGTGCCAGCAGTTCCAATCAGCCCCAGCATTTT CASSSNQPQHF
TRBJ1-5 - TRBV5-3 - TGTGCCAGAAGCCAAGCGAGGACACCGTTCAATCAGCCCCAGCATTTT CARSQARTPFNQPQHF
TRBJ2-2 TRBD2 TRBV4-2 few TGTGCCAGCAGCCGAATTGGTTGGGGGAGGGGCCGCACCGGGGAGCTGTTTTTT CASSRIGWGRGRTGELFF
TRBJ1-5 TRBD1 TRBV19 - TGTGCCAGTAGTACCGGACAGGCCGATAGCAATCAGCCCCAGCATTTT CASSTGQADSNQPQHF
TRBJ2-7 - TRBV28 - TGTGCCAGCAGTTTATTGGTGGGGGGGCAGTACTTC CASSLLVGGQYF
TRBJ1-1 - TRBV28 few TGTGCCAGCAGTTTTCGCAGGGCCAGGAGGGCTTTCTTT CASSFRRARRAFF
TRBJ1-5 TRBD1 TRBV2 - TGTGCCAGCAGCTCAGGGGGCAGGGAGCCCCAGCATTTT CASSSGGREPQHF
TRBJ2-7 - TRBV5-6 - TGTGCCAGCAGCTTGGATGGATCCTACGAGCAGTACTTC CASSLDGSYEQYF
TRBJ2-2 - TRBV11-3 - TGTGCCAGCAGCTTAGGGGGGCGCGTAAGGTCCGGGGAGCTGTTTTTT CASSLGGRVRSGELFF
TRBJ1-1 - TRBV18 - TGTGCCAGCTCACCACCGAGGGGTCAGGACGGAAACACTGAAGCTTTCTTT CASSPPRGQDGNTEAFF
TRBJ2-7 TRBD1 TRBV19 - TGTGCCAGTAGTATTGGAGGGACAGGGGGCTACGAGCAGTACTTC CASSIGGTGGYEQYF
TRBJ2-1 - TRBV2 once TGTGCCAGCAACCGGGGTACCTACAATGAGCAGTTCTTC CASNRGTYNEQFF
TRBJ1-1 - TRBV27 - TGTGCCAGCAGTTTATCGGCAGGGATGGAAGCTTTCTTT CASSLSAGMEAFF
TRBJ2-1 TRBD2 TRBV9 - TGTGCCAGCAGCGTTAGCGGGGGATACAATGAGCAGTTCTTC CASSVSGGYNEQFF
TRBJ2-1 TRBD1 TRBV11-3 - TGTGCCAGCAGCTTAAGACAGGGCTATCAGTTCTTC CASSLRQGYQFF
TRBJ1-5 - TRBV5-1 - TGCGCCAGCAGCTTGGAGGGGGGTCAGCCCCAGCATTTT CASSLEGGQPQHF
TRBJ2-7 TRBD1 TRBV19 - TGTGCCAGTTCCCGGGACAGGGTCTACGAGCAGTACTTC CASSRDRVYEQYF
TRBJ1-1 TRBD1 TRBV18 - TGTGCCAGCTCACAACAGGGGGAGAACACTGAAGCTTTCTTT CASSQQGENTEAFF
TRBJ2-5 TRBD1 TRBV27 - TGTGCCACCCGGGACAGACAACGGACCCAGTACTTC CATRDRQRTQYF
TRBJ2-7 - TRBV19 - TGTGCCAGTAGTATTGGAGACAGGCCCTACTTC CASSIGDRPYF
TRBJ1-5 TRBD1 TRBV19 - TGTGCCAGTAGACCCCGGGGGACAGGGGATATTCAGCCCCAGCATTTT CASRPRGTGDIQPQHF
TRBJ2-2 TRBD2 TRBV19 - TGTGCCAGTAGATTAGCGGGAGCAGGGTTGACCGGGGAGCTGTTTTTT CASRLAGAGLTGELFF
TRBJ1-5 - TRBV19 - TGTGCCAGTAGACTCCCAGGGAGATATCAGCCCCAGCATTTT CASRLPGRYQPQHF
TRBJ1-5 - TRBV10-3 - TGTGCCATCAGTGAGGGGCAGGGAGGCAATCAGCCCCAGCATTTT CAISEGQGGNQPQHF
TRBJ2-3 - TRBV19 - TGTGCCAGTAGTATAAGCGGACTGGAGACAGATACGCAGTATTTT CASSISGLETDTQYF
TRBJ1-4 - TRBV9 - TGTGCCAGCAGCGTAGCTGCCAGGACCGATGAAAAACTGTTTTTT CASSVAARTDEKLFF
TRBJ1-5 - TRBV15 once TGTGCCACCAGCTCAACCGCCAGGCAGCCCCAGCATTTT CATSSTARQPQHF
TRBJ2-5 TRBD2 TRBV28 - TGTGCCACCGGGGGGGGCAGACAAGAGACCCAGTACTTC CATGGGRQETQYF
TRBJ1-2 - TRBV6-1 few TGTGCCAGCAGTGAACAGGCGAGGGCCTATGGCTACACCTTC CASSEQARAYGYTF